These 31 T cell receptor beta chains came from one sample sequenced in a study of OX40 agonist ivuxolimab in advanced cancers. Data came from immunoSEQ multiplex PCR; TCRdb stores just in-frame clones and leaves some out. The sample includes a few thousand clones, just under 80% of them seen just once. The sequencing here drew on CD4+ or CD8+ T cells sorted from blood, taken in a trial of the OX40 agonist ivuxolimab. These receptors came from an adult with an advanced solid tumor such as melanoma, head and neck, liver or kidney cancer.

The chain links TRBV5-5 to TRBJ2-1; the D gene is possibly TRBD2 (5 bases). The CDR3 is made up of 17 amino acids. Trimming left V 2 bases short and J 0 bases short, with 15 bases between. The germline V gene has CDR1 SGHKS and CDR2 YYEKEE (reference sequence). The CDR3 is CASSFLGIGGSYNEQFF. The CDR3 DNA follows: TGTGCCAGCAGCTTCTTAGGGATTGGAGGCTCCTACAATGAGCAGTTCTTC.

There are a few counts of this clone. The chain uses TRBV27 and TRBJ2-1, with 8 bases that match TRBD2. With V trimmed by 5 bases and J by 6 bases, 18 bases remained unmatched. CDR3 length: 18 residues. Germline V CDR1 and CDR2: MNHEY, SMNVEV (reference sequence). The CDR3 spells CASSAGRDPTSYGNEQFF. Here the CDR3 DNA reads TGTGCCAGCAGTGCCGGGAGGGACCCGACTAGCTACGGCAATGAGCAGTTCTTC.

A few counts support this clone. This sequence joins TRBV2 and TRBJ1-3; 8 bases match TRBD1. Germline CDR1 SNHLY, CDR2 FYNNEI. V trimming: 6 bases; J trimming: 4 bases; junction bases outside the gene matches: 11. CDR3 size: 16 residues. The CDR3 DNA reads as TGTGCCAGCAGCGTTAACCAGGGGGCAGCGGGAAACACCATATATTTT. Protein: CASSVNQGAAGNTIYF.

This chain connects TRBV27 to TRBJ2-7, with 11 bases lining up with TRBD1. In germline, CDR1 is MNHEY, CDR2 SMNVEV (reference sequence). The CDR3 is made up of 15 amino acids. V gave up 6 bases and J gave up 4 bases; unmatched junction bases: 8. The CDR3 region is CASSPRGQGGYEQYF. CDR3 coding DNA: TGTGCCAGCAGCCCCCGGGGACAGGGGGGATACGAGCAGTACTTC.

V usage is TRBV4-3 and J usage is TRBJ2-1, with 11 bases lining up with TRBD2. J gave up 7 bases and V 0 bases, and 11 bases lay outside the gene matches. CDR3 size: 18 residues. CDR1 LGHNA and CDR2 YSLEER come from the germline V gene. CDR3 amino acids: CASSQERRLAGYGNEQFF. The CDR3 bases are TGCGCCAGCAGCCAAGAGAGAAGACTAGCGGGATATGGGAATGAGCAGTTCTTC.

This clone showed up just a few times. The chain links TRBV7-9 to TRBJ2-5; D gene ambiguous. V lost 4 bases and J 1 base, leaving 16 bases between the germline ends. CDR3 length: 16 residues. The V gene's germline CDR1 is SEHNR and CDR2 FQNEAQ (reference sequence). CDR3 sequence: CASSSRATNAQETQYF. The CDR3 DNA is TGTGCCAGCAGCTCCCGGGCCACTAACGCCCAAGAGACCCAGTACTTC.

This clone has more than one count but fewer than ten. V gene TRBV28 combines with J gene TRBJ1-4; the D gene is possibly TRBD1 (5 bases). Trimming pared 2 bases from V and 3 bases from J, leaving 10 bases between. This CDR3 has 15 residues. Germline lookup yields CDR1 MDHEN and CDR2 SYDVKM. The CDR3, as DNA: TGTGCCAGCAGTTTAGAGGGGTTTTCTAATGAAAAACTGTTTTTT. As protein: CASSLEGFSNEKLFF.

V and J are TRBV19 and TRBJ2-1, with 11 bases that match TRBD2. J lost 7 bases, V lost 3 bases, and 5 bases had no gene match. Germline loops: CDR1 LNHDA, CDR2 SQIVND (reference sequence). This CDR3 spans 15 amino acids. CDR3 bases: TGTGCCAGTAGTATTTCACTAGCGGGAGCGAATGAGCAGTTCTTC. Translating it yields CASSISLAGANEQFF.

This clone was seen only a few times. V is TRBV5-8 and J is TRBJ2-5; perhaps TRBD2 as D (5 bases). Per the germline V gene, CDR1 is SGHTS and CDR2 is YDEGEE. CDR3 length equals 15 residues. V gave up 2 bases and J gave up 2 bases, with 13 bases separating them. CDR3 coding DNA: TGTGCCAGCAGCTTTGAGGGCAGAGATCAAGAGACCCAGTACTTC. Residues: CASSFEGRDQETQYF.

The genes are TRBV19 and TRBJ2-5; 7 bases are a match to TRBD2. CDR1 LNHDA and CDR2 SQIVND come from the germline V gene (reference sequence). This CDR3 is 14 amino acids long. With V trimmed by 3 bases and J by 6 bases, 7 bases remained unmatched. In nucleotides, the CDR3 is TGTGCCAGTAGTATGACAGCGGGGAGACAGACCCAGTACTTC. It specifies CASSMTAGRQTQYF.

The chain carries TRBV19 and TRBJ2-3; D call uncertain. The V gene lost 6 bases and the J gene lost 4 bases, with 17 bases spanning the gap. Germline CDR1 is LNHDA and CDR2 is SQIVND (reference sequence). The CDR3 has 15 residues. This CDR3 reads CASSLGSREADTQYF. The CDR3 DNA reads TGTGCCAGTAGCTTAGGAAGCAGAGAGGCAGATACGCAGTATTTT.

The rearrangement joins TRBV5-1 to TRBJ2-1; TRBD2 aligns across 9 bases. This CDR3 is built from 16 residues. From germline, CDR1 is SGHRS and CDR2 YFSETQ. After removal of 2 bases from V and 2 bases from J, the junction contained 5 bases not matched to a gene. CDR3 bases: TGCGCCAGCAGCTTTTCGGGCGGGGGGGCCTACAATGAGCAGTTCTTC. Its protein product is CASSFSGGGAYNEQFF.

The gene calls are TRBV6-5 and TRBJ1-1; no reliable D call. The CDR3 sequence is 13 residues long. Germline V gene sequence: CDR1 MNHEY, CDR2 SVGAGI. V was clipped by 0 bases and J by 7 bases, with 9 bases between them. CDR3 loop: CASSYSSGFEAFF. DNA for the CDR3: TGTGCCAGCAGTTACTCTTCTGGATTTGAAGCTTTCTTT.

This clone rates as large. The gene calls are TRBV27 and TRBJ2-3; D is perhaps TRBD1 (6 bases). In germline, CDR1 is MNHEY, CDR2 SMNVEV (reference sequence). The CDR3 runs 16 residues. With 5 bases removed from V and 1 base from J, the gap between germline ends came to 16 bases. CDR3 bases: TGTGCCAGCAGTCCCGCGAGGGGGAAAGGCACAGATACGCAGTATTTT. Amino acid sequence: CASSPARGKGTDTQYF.

V usage is TRBV4-3 and J usage is TRBJ2-1; D is undetermined. V dropped 0 bases and J dropped 8 bases, with 11 bases sitting between them. Germline V gives CDR1 LGHNA, CDR2 YSLEER. The CDR3 length is 14 residues. CDR3 coding DNA: TGCGCCAGCAGCCAAGAGGATAGCTTCGATGAGCAGTTCTTC. Translated: CASSQEDSFDEQFF.

This rearrangement joins TRBV9 to TRBJ2-3, with TRBD2 identical over 8 bases. V shed 0 bases and J 4 bases; nucleotides not matched to a gene: 7. The CDR3 is made up of 16 amino acids. CDR1 SGDLS and CDR2 YYNGEE come from the germline V gene. In DNA form, the CDR3 reads TGTGCCAGCAGCGTAGTTTCCGGGGGGGCGGCAGATACGCAGTATTTT. The encoded protein is CASSVVSGGAADTQYF.

The genes are TRBV5-1 and TRBJ2-7, with D perhaps matching TRBD1 (6 bases). The germline V and J ends were trimmed by 1 base and 3 bases, with 11 bases remaining between them. Germline lookup yields CDR1 SGHRS and CDR2 YFSETQ. This CDR3 contains 14 residues. CDR3 in DNA: TGCGCCAGCAGCTTGAACAGGGAGTACTACGAGCAGTACTTC. Its protein is CASSLNREYYEQYF.

The chain couples TRBV5-4 to TRBJ2-6; 7 nucleotides align to TRBD1. J lost 2 bases, V lost 4 bases, and 6 bases had no gene match. CDR3 length equals 16 residues. Germline V CDR1 and CDR2: SGHNT, YYREEE (reference sequence). The CDR3 DNA reads TGTGCCAGCAGCGCGAATACAGGGGCTGGGGCCAACGTCCTGACTTTC. It is translated as CASSANTGAGANVLTF.

The V gene is TRBV11-2, the J gene TRBJ2-2, with 7 bases lining up with TRBD1. Germline V gene sequence: CDR1 SGHAT, CDR2 FQNNGV. The V gene end was trimmed by 5 bases and the J gene end by 7 bases; junction bases not matched to a gene: 1. CDR3 length: 12 residues. The CDR3 DNA is TGTGCCAGCAGCCGGACAGGCGGGGAGCTGTTTTTT. It is translated as CASSRTGGELFF.

CDR3 nucleotide sequence: TGTGCCAGCAGTGGACCTTCTGGACAGGGGGCTCTGGGAGAGACCCAGTACTTC. Amino acids: CASSGPSGQGALGETQYF. This rearrangement joins TRBV25-1 to TRBJ2-5, with TRBD1 identical over 11 bases. The CDR3 has 18 residues. Germline values: CDR1 MGHDK, CDR2 SYGVNS. The V and J ends lost 4 bases and 4 bases, in that order; junction bases with no gene match: 14.

The chain carries TRBV19 and TRBJ2-6, with a weak D call TRBD1 (6 bases). Trimming took 5 bases from V and 5 from J, leaving 22 bases between them. CDR1 and CDR2 (germline): LNHDA, SQIVND (reference sequence). CDR3 size: 18 residues. The CDR3 DNA follows: TGTGCCAGTAGTGACCTCGGGACAAATCAAAATCGGGCCAACGTCCTGACTTTC. It translates to CASSDLGTNQNRANVLTF.

The chain has TRBV10-2 and TRBJ2-7; D is perhaps TRBD2 (6 bases). Germline V gene sequence: CDR1 WSHSY, CDR2 SAAADI. The CDR3 totals 11 residues. V lost 6 bases and J lost 6, with 9 bases in between. Here the CDR3 DNA reads TGCGCCAGCAGAACCGGGAGCGAGCAGTACTTC. Translating it yields CASRTGSEQYF.

The rearrangement joins TRBV27 to TRBJ1-5; D gene unclear. The V gene lost 6 bases and the J gene lost 0 bases, with 9 bases spanning the gap. This CDR3 has 14 amino acids. CDR1 is MNHEY and CDR2 is SMNVEV in the germline V gene (reference sequence). The CDR3 region has the DNA TGTGCCAGCAGCCTAGATGCTAGCAATCAGCCCCAGCATTTT. Residues: CASSLDASNQPQHF.

V and J are TRBV25-1 and TRBJ1-2; TRBD1 matches at 9 bases. The CDR3 sequence is 12 residues long. V dropped 4 bases and J dropped 8; count of bases not matched to a gene: 2. The germline CDR1 and CDR2 sequences are MGHDK and SYGVNS. CDR3 in DNA: TGTGCCAGCAGTGGACAGGGGGAAGGCTACACCTTC. Encoded protein: CASSGQGEGYTF.

The rearrangement joins TRBV15 to TRBJ1-1, with a tentative D call TRBD1 (5 bases). The CDR3 is made up of 14 amino acids. Germline values: CDR1 LNHNV, CDR2 YYDKDF (reference sequence). V was pared by 0 bases and J by 4 bases, with 9 bases between. CDR3 in DNA: TGTGCCACCAGCAGAGATGGGGGGGGCACTGAAGCTTTCTTT. Amino acids: CATSRDGGGTEAFF.

This chain uses TRBV5-4 with TRBJ2-7; D possibly corresponds to TRBD1 (7 bases). CDR1 is SGHNT and CDR2 is YYREEE in the germline V gene (reference sequence). Trimming pared 4 bases from V and 5 bases from J, leaving 13 bases between. The CDR3 is 13 residues long. The CDR3 sequence is CASSVRGANEQYF. The DNA of the CDR3 is TGTGCCAGCAGCGTCAGGGGGGCCAACGAGCAGTACTTC.

The chain joins TRBV5-4 to TRBJ2-7; tentatively, D is TRBD2 (5 bases). Germline assignment: CDR1 SGHNT and CDR2 YYREEE (reference sequence). The V gene lost 5 bases and the J gene lost 1 base, with 16 bases spanning the gap. The length of the CDR3 is 15 residues. CDR3 sequence (DNA): TGTGCCAGCAGGATTGCGAGCGGCCCATCCTACGAGCAGTACTTC. Its protein product is CASRIASGPSYEQYF. Complete variable domain (other parts from reference TRBV5-4 and TRBJ2-7): ETGVTQSPTHLIKTRGQQVTLRCSSQSGHNTVSWYQQALGQGPQFIFQYYREEENGRGNFPPRFSGLQFPNYSSELNVNALELDDSALYLCASRIASGPSYEQYFGPGTRLTVT.

This clone was observed a handful of times. The V gene is TRBV29-1, the J gene TRBJ1-1; tentative D call: TRBD1 (5 bases). The CDR3 has 15 residues. The V gene lost 3 bases and the J gene lost 0 bases, with 14 bases spanning the gap. Germline V gene data show CDR1 as SQVTM and CDR2 as ANQGSEA. The CDR3, as DNA: TGCAGCGTTGAGGCTCACCAGGGATTGAACACTGAAGCTTTCTTT. Residues: CSVEAHQGLNTEAFF.

This clone was detected only once. This same CDR3 is encoded by further DNA sequences in the sample. The chain links TRBV2 to TRBJ1-3; no definite D call. Germline values: CDR1 SNHLY, CDR2 FYNNEI. Trimming removed 1 base from V and 0 bases from J, with 7 bases in between. This CDR3 has 15 residues. The CDR3 sequence: CASSEGPSSGNTIYF. The CDR3 DNA sequence: TGTGCCAGCAGTGAAGGGCCAAGCTCTGGAAACACCATATATTTT.

V and J are TRBV5-1 and TRBJ2-1, with 8 bases lining up with TRBD2. Per germline, CDR1 SGHRS and CDR2 YFSETQ. The CDR3 extends over 16 amino acids. V was pared by 2 bases and J by 1 base, with 5 bases of the junction left unmatched. This CDR3 reads CASSFSGGGSYNEQFF. CDR3 nucleotide sequence: TGCGCCAGCAGCTTTTCGGGCGGGGGGTCCTACAATGAGCAGTTCTTC.

V is TRBV19 and J is TRBJ2-1; no firm D call. Germline CDR1 is LNHDA and CDR2 is SQIVND (reference sequence). CDR3 length equals 13 residues. Trimming took 1 base from V and 6 from J, leaving 7 bases between them. The CDR3 DNA sequence: TGTGCCAGTAGTATAGCGCTTCCCAATGAGCAGTTCTTC. It is translated as CASSIALPNEQFF.